The rows below give T cell receptor beta chains drawn from one sample of a study of T cells in Graves' hyperthyroidism and ophthalmopathy. Via MiXCR, TCRdb re-called the multiplex PCR reads, giving one row per CDR3 protein. Of almost 600,000 distinct CDR3 sequences in the sample, about 45% were seen once. Input material: peripheral blood or thyroid tissue (not recorded which). The source is a woman aged 18-29 years with Graves' hyperthyroidism. Both conserved end residues are part of each CDR3.

V gene,CDR3 protein
TRBV5-1,CAGSSGQGHYGYTF
TRBV20-1,CSASRRGVDTGELLF
TRBV7-3,CASSPDRDVAEAFF
TRBV6-1,CASSDQGRRNTEAFF
TRBV24-1,CATSEDRGSQETQHF
TRBV15,CATSTPGRAGYNEQFF
TRBV7-9,CASSSQGKGRTEAFF
TRBV3-1,CASSQDIQGEGGDQETQYF
TRBV7-6,CASSFPPPGLAGVAYEQYF
TRBV2,CASSHRGRLNTEAFF
TRBV7-2,CASSSPTGQYYGYTF
TRBV7-2,CASSFGREGYGYTF
TRBV2,CASSVGNSRTMNTEAFF
TRBV29-1,CSVVSGDWYEQYF
TRBV7-9,CASSLDLGTGNSGANVLTF
TRBV7-9,CASGLQGEGTDTQYF
TRBV5-1,CASRTGGKGYTF
TRBV29-1,CSVSTSYNSPLHF
TRBV12-3/TRBV12-4,CASSVGGGAATEKLFF
TRBV2,CASSESGIQETQYF
TRBV20-1,CSARTGVYTF
TRBV20-1,CSDEGDLEAFF
TRBV2,CASTLSETQYF
TRBV25-1,CARDLPGGNEKLFF
TRBV29-1,CSVEDRGTNTEAFF
TRBV20-1,CSPTGVNSPLHF
TRBV7-2,CASSLGTSGRPTGETQYF
TRBV6-6,CASREDGYKQYF
TRBV12-3/TRBV12-4,CASSFRGDEKLFF
TRBV6-5,CASSPTGTGPEQYF
TRBV7-9,CASSLAGAYEQYF
TRBV29-1,CSPGRQFGETQYF
TRBV24-1,CATSDFSQGAGPYNEQFF
TRBV29-1,CSVVIGPGVTQYF
TRBV5-1,CASRWDTNYGYTF
TRBV20-1,CSPLIPRAEAFF
TRBV25-1,CASSESPGQYYEQYF
TRBV6-5,CASSYIAGAGYGYTF
TRBV19,CAWSMPDSYSNQPQHF
TRBV5-1,CARPEPGPHHSNQPQHF